Listed here are 9 T cell receptor beta chains from one sample, sequenced in a study of cytomegalovirus exposure and HLA in healthy donors. Both 60 Vbeta primers and 13 Jbeta primers went into the PCR. Profiled with immunoSEQ multiplex PCR; TCRdb holds only in-frame clones, not every one. The data hold some 130,000 clones, with 60% to 75% observed a single time. Sequences were obtained from PBMCs. The receptors were sampled from a human donor in good health.

The genes are TRBV5-1 and TRBJ2-7; 12 bases match TRBD1. Per germline, CDR1 SGHRS and CDR2 YFSETQ. The CDR3 spans 14 residues. V lost 3 bases to trimming and J lost 6 bases; unmatched junction nucleotides: 4. CDR3 protein: CASSSGTGGLEQYF. The CDR3 nucleotides are TGCGCCAGCAGCTCTGGGACAGGGGGCCTCGAGCAGTACTTC.

A few counts support this clone. In DNA, the CDR3 is TGTGCCAGCAGCTCGACAGGGGCAACTAATGAAAAACTGTTTTTT. This sequence encodes CASSSTGATNEKLFF. V is TRBV5-4 and J is TRBJ1-4; the match to TRBD1 covers 8 bases. Germline V lookup: CDR1 SGHNT, CDR2 YYREEE (reference sequence). This CDR3 region has 15 residues. J was trimmed by 0 bases and V by 3 bases; bases with no gene match: 1.

J is TRBJ2-1 and V is TRBV4-3; D ambiguous. Germline V CDR1 and CDR2: LGHNA, YSLEER. This CDR3 spans 14 amino acids. With 0 bases removed from V and 6 bases from J, the gap between germline ends came to 9 bases. For the CDR3, the DNA is TGCGCCAGCAGCCAAGAAAGCATTTCCAATGAGCAGTTCTTC. It yields the protein CASSQESISNEQFF.

V gene TRBV5-1 combines with J gene TRBJ2-3; D uncertain. This CDR3 comprises 13 residues. CDR1 is SGHRS, CDR2 YFSETQ, per germline. Trimming stripped 1 base from V and 3 bases from J, with 6 bases between. The CDR3 is CASSLRRTDTQYF. The DNA for the CDR3 is TGCGCCAGCAGCTTGCGTCGGACAGATACGCAGTATTTT.

The J gene is TRBJ2-3, the V gene TRBV27; 7 positions agree with TRBD2. The CDR3 extends over 15 amino acids. Germline V gene sequence: CDR1 MNHEY, CDR2 SMNVEV (reference sequence). V lost 6 bases and J lost 4; bases outside the gene matches: 10. Here the CDR3 DNA reads TGTGCCAGCAGGCCTGGACTAGAGCGGCCAGATACGCAGTATTTT. It specifies CASRPGLERPDTQYF.

The V gene is TRBV2, the J gene TRBJ2-6; 8 nucleotides agree with TRBD2. V gave up 6 bases and J gave up 2 bases; unmatched junction bases: 6. The CDR3 covers 16 residues. Germline V lookup: CDR1 SNHLY, CDR2 FYNNEI. CDR3 amino acids: CASRVAGKPGANVLTF. For the CDR3, the DNA is TGTGCCAGCAGGGTAGCGGGAAAACCTGGGGCCAACGTCCTGACTTTC.

A few counts support this clone. The chain couples TRBV19 to TRBJ1-1; D might be TRBD1 (5 bases). Germline V CDR1 and CDR2: LNHDA, SQIVND (reference sequence). The ends were cut back, 5 bases at V and 4 bases at J, with 11 bases in the middle. CDR3 length: 13 residues. CDR3: CASSQGSGTEAFF. The CDR3 nucleotides read TGTGCCAGTAGTCAGGGCTCGGGCACTGAAGCTTTCTTT.

The rearrangement uses TRBV27 and TRBJ2-5; perhaps TRBD2 as D (6 bases). Trimming left V 2 bases short and J 2 bases short, with 12 bases between. This CDR3 spans 15 amino acids. CDR1 and CDR2 from the germline V gene are MNHEY and SMNVEV (reference sequence). This chain's CDR3 is CASSLAGTSQETQYF. The CDR3 DNA follows: TGTGCCAGCAGTTTAGCGGGGACTTCTCAAGAGACCCAGTACTTC.

The rearrangement links TRBV19 to TRBJ2-7, with D maybe TRBD2 (5 bases). This CDR3 spans 13 amino acids. V was trimmed by 5 bases and J by 5 bases, leaving 13 bases between them. The germline V gene encodes CDR1 LNHDA and CDR2 SQIVND (reference sequence). The DNA for the CDR3 is TGTGCCAGTAGTGCACAACCCGGGGACGAGCAGTACTTC. Residues: CASSAQPGDEQYF.